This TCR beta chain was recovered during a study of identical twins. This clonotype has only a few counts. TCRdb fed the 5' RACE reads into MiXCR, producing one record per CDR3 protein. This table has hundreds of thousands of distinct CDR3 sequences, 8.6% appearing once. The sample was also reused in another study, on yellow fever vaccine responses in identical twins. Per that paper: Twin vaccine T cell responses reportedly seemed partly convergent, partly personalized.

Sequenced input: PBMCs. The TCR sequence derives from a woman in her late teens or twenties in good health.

In DNA, the CDR3 is TGCGCCAGCAGCCAAGTTAAGCGTGGTGAGCAGTTCTTC. Translation: CASSQVKRGEQFF. This sequence joins TRBV4-3 and TRBJ2-1; no reliable D call. Between the trimmed V and J ends, which lost 1 base and 9 bases, there was a span of 10 bases. Germline CDR1 and CDR2: LGHNA and YSLEER. The CDR3 runs 13 residues.